Included here is one T cell receptor beta chain sequence, with context. In the original analysis: Amplification from reference gene primers served as the basis for estimated nucleated cell counts. Measured with immunoSEQ multiplex PCR; TCRdb has only the in-frame clones, and not every one. V and J calls and clone size come straight from that table; D and trimming were deduced from the DNA. The sample records approximately 21,000 clones, under 90% being singletons. The data derive from a study of blood T cell repertoires in COVID-19. The overall study: Acute and convalescent COVID-19 specimens originated in the United States, Italy and Spain. PBMCs, B-cell-depleted T cells, or T cells were the source of the cDNA or gDNA that made up the material.

This CDR3 region has 14 residues. Germline-derived CDR1 and CDR2 are SGHNT and YYREEE (reference sequence). The V gene end was trimmed by 4 bases and the J gene end by 6 bases; junction bases not matched to a gene: 9. The sample comprised peripheral blood. The sequence was collected from a human donor in a cohort sampled during active COVID-19. The chain uses TRBV5-4 and TRBJ1-2; 7 bases are shared with TRBD1. The CDR3 is CASSPTGNRNGYTF. Here the CDR3 DNA reads TGTGCCAGCAGCCCGACAGGGAATAGGAATGGCTACACCTTC. Full variable domain (outside the CDR3, taken from reference TRBV5-4 and TRBJ1-2): ETGVTQSPTHLIKTRGQQVTLRCSSQSGHNTVSWYQQALGQGPQFIFQYYREEENGRGNFPPRFSGLQFPNYSSELNVNALELDDSALYLCASSPTGNRNGYTFGSGTRLTVV.